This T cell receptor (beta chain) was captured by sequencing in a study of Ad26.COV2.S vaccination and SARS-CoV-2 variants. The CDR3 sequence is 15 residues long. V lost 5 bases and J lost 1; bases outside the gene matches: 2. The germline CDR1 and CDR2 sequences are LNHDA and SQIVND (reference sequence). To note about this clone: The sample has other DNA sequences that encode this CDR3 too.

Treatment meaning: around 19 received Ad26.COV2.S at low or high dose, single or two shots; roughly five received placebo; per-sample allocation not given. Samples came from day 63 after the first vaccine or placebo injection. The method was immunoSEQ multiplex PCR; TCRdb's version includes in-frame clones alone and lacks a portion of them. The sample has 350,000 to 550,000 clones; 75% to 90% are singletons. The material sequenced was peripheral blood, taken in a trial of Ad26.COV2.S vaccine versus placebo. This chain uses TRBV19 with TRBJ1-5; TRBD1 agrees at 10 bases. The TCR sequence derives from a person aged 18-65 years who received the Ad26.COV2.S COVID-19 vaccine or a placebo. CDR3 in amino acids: CASSPGQGSNQPQHF. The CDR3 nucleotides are TGTGCCAGTAGTCCGGGACAGGGGAGCAATCAGCCCCAGCATTTT.